This note documents a single T cell receptor beta chain sequence. Its antigen is unknown. The CDR3 covers 13 residues. The germline V gene has CDR1 SEHNR and CDR2 FQNEAQ (reference sequence). Trimming removed 1 base from V and 5 bases from J, with 8 bases in between. Produced via immunoSEQ multiplex PCR; TCRdb's table is partial and in-frame only. Found here are tens of thousands of clones, 93% of them singletons; the top ten hold about 3.6%. The data derive from a study of cytomegalovirus exposure and HLA in healthy donors. Findings of the study overall: A subsequent analysis found that TCR clusters from the first cohort also tended to co-occur in the approximately 130 validation repertoires, with approximately 95% of cluster scores above 0.

The chain combines TRBV7-9 with TRBJ1-1, with D possibly matching TRBD1 (5 bases). The sequencing sample was made of PBMCs. This sequence was found in a woman aged 25 to 39 in good health and CMV-seronegative. The CDR3 bases are TGTGCCAGCAGCTTAGAGTCAGGGACTGAAGCTTTCTTT. Translated: CASSLESGTEAFF. The full variable domain, in which reference TRBV7-9 and TRBJ1-1 provide the parts outside the CDR3, is DTGVSQNPRHKITKRGQNVTFRCDPISEHNRLYWYRQTLGQGPEFLTYFQNEAQLEKSRLLSDRFSAERPKGSFSTLEIQRTEQGDSAMYLCASSLESGTEAFFGQGTRLTVV.